This T cell receptor beta chain came from a study of blood T cell repertoires in COVID-19. Study-level background: Samples representing acute and convalescent COVID-19 were sourced from the United States, Italy and Spain. T cells, B-cell-depleted T cells, or PBMCs provided the cDNA or gDNA that served as material.

In the original analysis: Amplification of reference gene primers was used by the study to estimate nucleated cell counts. Data came from immunoSEQ multiplex PCR; TCRdb stores just in-frame clones and leaves some out. V and J calls and clone size are as listed in that table; D and trimming were resolved from the DNA. The repertoire consists of about 240,000 clones, with around 87% occurring once and the leading ten covering more than 6%. V lost 3 bases, J lost 0 bases, and 6 bases lay in between. CDR3 length: 14 amino acids. Germline values: CDR1 KGHSH, CDR2 LQKENI. The sequence derives from a man aged 55 to 70 who had recovered from COVID-19. The chain uses TRBV18 and TRBJ1-3; D is unclear. The sample taken for sequencing was peripheral blood. CDR3 in DNA: TGTGCCAGCTCACCTTCCTCCTCTGGAAACACCATATATTTT. Translation gives CASSPSSSGNTIYF.